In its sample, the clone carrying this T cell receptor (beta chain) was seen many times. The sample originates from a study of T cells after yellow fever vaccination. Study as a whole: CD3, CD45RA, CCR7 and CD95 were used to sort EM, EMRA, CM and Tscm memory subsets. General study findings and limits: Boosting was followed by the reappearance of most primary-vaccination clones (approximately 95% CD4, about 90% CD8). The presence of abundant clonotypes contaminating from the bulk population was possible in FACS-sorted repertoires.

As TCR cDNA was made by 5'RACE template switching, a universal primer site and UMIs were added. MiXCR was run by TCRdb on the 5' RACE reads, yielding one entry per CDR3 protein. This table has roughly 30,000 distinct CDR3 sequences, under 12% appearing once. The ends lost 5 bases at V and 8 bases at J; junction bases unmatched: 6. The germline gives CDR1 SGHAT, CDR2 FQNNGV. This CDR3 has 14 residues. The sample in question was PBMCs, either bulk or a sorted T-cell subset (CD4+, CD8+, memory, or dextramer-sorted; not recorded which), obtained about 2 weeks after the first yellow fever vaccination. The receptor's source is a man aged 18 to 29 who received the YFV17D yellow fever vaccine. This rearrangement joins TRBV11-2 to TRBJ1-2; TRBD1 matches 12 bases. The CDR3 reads CASSGTGGWDGYTF. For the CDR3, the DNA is TGTGCCAGCAGCGGGACAGGGGGCTGGGACGGCTACACCTTC.